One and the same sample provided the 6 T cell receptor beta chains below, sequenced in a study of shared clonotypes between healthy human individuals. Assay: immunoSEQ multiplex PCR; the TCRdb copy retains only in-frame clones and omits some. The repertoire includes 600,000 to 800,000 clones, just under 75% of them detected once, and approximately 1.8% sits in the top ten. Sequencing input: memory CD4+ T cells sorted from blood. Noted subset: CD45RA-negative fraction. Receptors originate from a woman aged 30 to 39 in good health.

The chain's CDR3 is CASSRSSDVTHNEQFF. The CDR3 nucleotides are TGTGCCAGCAGCCGAAGTAGCGACGTTACACACAATGAGCAGTTCTTC. The rearrangement links TRBV9 to TRBJ2-1, with D possibly being TRBD2 (5 bases). Germline loops: CDR1 SGDLS, CDR2 YYNGEE. CDR3 length: 16 amino acids. Trimming took off 4 bases at V and 5 bases at J, with 19 bases between the two ends.

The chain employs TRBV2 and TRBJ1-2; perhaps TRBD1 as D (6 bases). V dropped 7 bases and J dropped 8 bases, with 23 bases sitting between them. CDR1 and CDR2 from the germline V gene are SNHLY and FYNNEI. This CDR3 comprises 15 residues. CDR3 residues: CASTLQGTYGRGYTF. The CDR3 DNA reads TGTGCCAGCACCCTGCAGGGGACCTATGGTCGAGGCTACACCTTC.

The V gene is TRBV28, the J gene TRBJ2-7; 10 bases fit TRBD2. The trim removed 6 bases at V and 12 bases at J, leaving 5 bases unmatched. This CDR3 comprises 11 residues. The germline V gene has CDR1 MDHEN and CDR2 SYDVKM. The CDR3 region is CASSRGTSAYF. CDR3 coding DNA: TGTGCCAGCAGCCGAGGGACTAGCGCGTACTTC. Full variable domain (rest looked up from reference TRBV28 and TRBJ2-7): DVKVTQSSRYLVKRTGEKVFLECVQDMDHENMFWYRQDPGLGLRLIYFSYDVKMKEKGDIPEGYSVSREKKERFSLILESASTNQTSMYLCASSRGTSAYFGPGTRLTVT.

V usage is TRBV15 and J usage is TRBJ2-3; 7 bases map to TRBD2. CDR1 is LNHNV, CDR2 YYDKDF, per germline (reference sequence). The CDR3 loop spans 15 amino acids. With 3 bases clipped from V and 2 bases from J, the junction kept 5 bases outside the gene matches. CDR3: CATSSSLAVTDTQYF. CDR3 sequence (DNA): TGTGCCACCAGCAGTAGCCTAGCGGTCACAGATACGCAGTATTTT.

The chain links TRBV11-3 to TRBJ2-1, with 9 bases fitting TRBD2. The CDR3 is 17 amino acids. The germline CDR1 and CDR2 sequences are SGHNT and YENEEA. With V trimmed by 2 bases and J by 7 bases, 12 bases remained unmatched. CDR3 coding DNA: TGTGCCAGCAGCTTACGGATCGGGCGGGAGGGCCGGAATGAGCAGTTCTTC. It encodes CASSLRIGREGRNEQFF.

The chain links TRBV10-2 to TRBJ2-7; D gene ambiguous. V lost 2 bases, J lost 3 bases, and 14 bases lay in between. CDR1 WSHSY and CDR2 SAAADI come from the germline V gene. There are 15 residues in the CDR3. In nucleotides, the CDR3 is TGCGCCAGCAGTGAGAGTAGCACTGACTTCTACGAGCAGTACTTC. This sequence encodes CASSESSTDFYEQYF.